Presented here are 32 T cell receptor beta chains from one specimen sequenced in a study of CD8 T cells in acute hepatitis C reinfection. Data came from immunoSEQ multiplex PCR; TCRdb stores just in-frame clones and leaves some out. The table lists about 38,000 clones, roughly 89% of them singletons. The sample's time point: naive CD8 control sorted from an acute-time-point sample. The specimen sequenced was naive CD8+ T cells from PBMCs. All receptors come from a man aged 25-40 years with chronic hepatitis C.

The J gene is TRBJ2-1, the V gene TRBV5-1; 10 bases align to TRBD2. The germline gives CDR1 SGHRS, CDR2 YFSETQ. J was trimmed by 6 bases and V by 0 bases; bases with no gene match: 6. The CDR3 has 16 amino acids. CDR3 sequence: CASSLERGGQGNEQFF. The CDR3 DNA sequence: TGCGCCAGCAGCTTGGAGCGGGGGGGCCAGGGCAATGAGCAGTTCTTC.

The chain recombines TRBV27 with TRBJ1-1; no clear D gene. The V end was cut by 5 bases, the J end by 5 bases, with 9 bases between. The length of the CDR3 is 12 residues. The V gene's germline CDR1 is MNHEY and CDR2 SMNVEV (reference sequence). CDR3 nucleotide sequence: TGTGCCAGCAGTATAATTGGAACTGAAGCTTTCTTT. Protein: CASSIIGTEAFF.

This clone was seen only a few times. The chain links TRBV19 to TRBJ2-2, with unresolved D. V shed 4 bases and J shed 5 bases, with 11 bases lying between them. CDR3 size: 14 residues. Germline-derived CDR1 and CDR2 are LNHDA and SQIVND (reference sequence). CDR3 DNA sequence: TGTGCCAGTAGTACTTACACGGAGACCGGGGAGCTGTTTTTT. This gives the protein CASSTYTETGELFF.

CDR3 protein: CASSLGQGTVTDTQYF. CDR3 nucleotides: TGTGCCAGCAGCTTAGGTCAGGGGACGGTGACAGATACGCAGTATTTT. The gene calls are TRBV7-9 and TRBJ2-3; a possible D gene is TRBD1 (6 bases). Trimming removed 1 base from V and 3 bases from J, with 14 bases in between. This CDR3 region has 16 residues. The germline V gene encodes CDR1 SEHNR and CDR2 FQNEAQ (reference sequence).

The sample holds one count of this clone. The chain carries TRBV4-2 and TRBJ2-2; weak D call: TRBD1 (5 bases). Germline V gene sequence: CDR1 LGHNA, CDR2 YNFKEQ. The ends were cut back, 0 bases at V and 6 bases at J, with 11 bases in the middle. The CDR3 totals 15 residues. For the CDR3, the DNA is TGTGCCAGCAGCCAAGAGGATTGGGGCGCCGGGGAGCTGTTTTTT. Protein: CASSQEDWGAGELFF.

This sequence joins TRBV27 and TRBJ2-7; 9 bases line up with TRBD1. Germline lookup yields CDR1 MNHEY and CDR2 SMNVEV (reference sequence). Germline trimming cut 6 bases from V and 4 bases from J; bases unmatched to any gene: 10. CDR3 length: 15 amino acids. The CDR3, as DNA: TGTGCCAGCAGAAAAACCGGGACAGGGATTTACGAGCAGTACTTC. Its protein is CASRKTGTGIYEQYF.

The rearrangement links TRBV4-1 to TRBJ1-1; D gene ambiguous. Germline V gives CDR1 MGHRA, CDR2 YSYEKL. The germline V and J ends were trimmed by 3 bases and 0 bases, with 5 bases remaining between them. The CDR3 covers 13 residues. DNA for the CDR3: TGCGCCAGCAGCCATGGGGTGAACACTGAAGCTTTCTTT. It yields the protein CASSHGVNTEAFF.

This sequence joins TRBV7-9 and TRBJ2-6, with D possibly being TRBD1 (6 bases). V lost 5 bases and J lost 2, with 13 bases in between. Germline V gene sequence: CDR1 SEHNR, CDR2 FQNEAQ (reference sequence). The CDR3 length is 16 residues. DNA of the CDR3: TGTGCCAGCAGCACCCCCGGGACACCTGGGGCCAACGTCCTGACTTTC. Protein: CASSTPGTPGANVLTF.

The chain carries TRBV29-1 and TRBJ1-1; 8 bases line up with TRBD1. The CDR3 is 12 residues long. V dropped 8 bases and J dropped 0; count of bases not matched to a gene: 2. The germline V gene encodes CDR1 SQVTM and CDR2 ANQGSEA. Here the CDR3 DNA reads TGCAGCCTGACAGGGGTGAACACTGAAGCTTTCTTT. The encoded protein is CSLTGVNTEAFF.

This clone was observed once. The CDR3 sequence is CASSFRGGYQETQYF. The CDR3, as DNA: TGTGCCAGCAGCTTCCGCGGGGGGTACCAAGAGACCCAGTACTTC. This sequence joins TRBV7-9 and TRBJ2-5; 8 bases agree with TRBD2. The J segment lost 0 bases and the V segment lost 3 bases, leaving 3 bases of the junction unmatched. This CDR3 region has 15 residues. Per the germline V gene, CDR1 is SEHNR and CDR2 is FQNEAQ (reference sequence).

There are a few counts of this clone. The chain employs TRBV9 and TRBJ1-3; 8 nucleotides agree with TRBD1. CDR1 is SGDLS, CDR2 YYNGEE, per germline. With 0 bases clipped from V and 0 bases from J, the junction kept 5 bases outside the gene matches. This CDR3 spans 17 amino acids. DNA of the CDR3: TGTGCCAGCAGCGTAGACGGACAGGGTTACTCTGGAAACACCATATATTTT. This gives the protein CASSVDGQGYSGNTIYF.

The genes are TRBV7-2 and TRBJ1-2; D is uncertain. Germline V gene sequence: CDR1 SGHTA, CDR2 FQGNSA. With 1 base removed from V and 6 bases from J, the gap between germline ends came to 18 bases. The CDR3 contains 16 residues. The chain's CDR3 is CASSLVLGVFIDGYTF. The CDR3 bases are TGTGCCAGCAGCTTAGTTCTCGGGGTTTTCATCGATGGCTACACCTTC.

This clone was recorded only once. The chain combines TRBV4-1 with TRBJ2-3, with D possibly being TRBD1 (6 bases). V lost 0 bases and J 8 bases, leaving 12 bases between the germline ends. The CDR3 has 14 amino acids. The germline CDR1 and CDR2 sequences are MGHRA and YSYEKL. In nucleotides, the CDR3 is TGCGCCAGCAGCCAAGAGGGCAGGGGCGGTACGCAGTATTTT. Residues: CASSQEGRGGTQYF.

The rearrangement uses TRBV29-1 and TRBJ1-2; D gene ambiguous. Trimming took 5 bases from V and 8 from J, leaving 12 bases between them. Per the germline V gene, CDR1 is SQVTM and CDR2 is ANQGSEA. The CDR3 has 11 residues. The CDR3 reads CSVREVGGYTF. In DNA, the CDR3 is TGCAGCGTTCGGGAGGTGGGGGGCTACACCTTC.

V and J are TRBV5-1 and TRBJ2-3, with a weak D call TRBD2 (7 bases). Germline V gives CDR1 SGHRS, CDR2 YFSETQ. Trimming took off 1 base at V and 5 bases at J, with 17 bases between the two ends. The CDR3 totals 16 residues. The CDR3 DNA sequence: TGCGCCAGCAGCTTGTCCGGGGGGCGGTCGAAAGATACGCAGTATTTT. Encoded protein: CASSLSGGRSKDTQYF. Using reference TRBV5-1 and TRBJ2-3 for the parts outside the CDR3, the full variable domain is KAGVTQTPRYLIKTRGQQVTLSCSPISGHRSVSWYQQTPGQGLQFLFEYFSETQRNKGNFPGRFSGRQFSNSRSEMNVSTLELGDSALYLCASSLSGGRSKDTQYFGPGTRLTVL.

This sequence joins TRBV27 and TRBJ2-3; D might be TRBD2 (5 bases). The CDR3 has 15 amino acids. From germline, CDR1 is MNHEY and CDR2 SMNVEV (reference sequence). Trimming left V 5 bases short and J 2 bases short, with 14 bases between. CDR3 in amino acids: CASSPIEGYTDTQYF. The CDR3 region has the DNA TGTGCCAGCAGTCCCATTGAGGGATACACAGATACGCAGTATTTT.

The V and J genes are TRBV5-6 and TRBJ2-1; the match to TRBD2 covers 8 bases. The CDR3 is 13 amino acids. Germline CDR1 SGHDT, CDR2 YYEEEE. Trimming cost V 7 bases and J 7 bases; bases outside gene matches: 7. In nucleotides, the CDR3 is TGTGCCAGCTCCGGACTAGCAGGTAATGAGCAGTTCTTC. Its protein is CASSGLAGNEQFF.

The chain uses TRBV15 and TRBJ1-5; D remains unclear. Trimming removed 5 bases at V and 4 bases at J, with 9 bases between. Per germline, CDR1 LNHNV and CDR2 YYDKDF (reference sequence). CDR3 length equals 13 residues. This CDR3 is CATSQGGNQPQHF. The DNA for the CDR3 is TGTGCCACCAGCCAAGGAGGGAATCAGCCCCAGCATTTT.

This sequence joins TRBV27 and TRBJ2-7; a possible D gene is TRBD2 (6 bases). Trimming removed 6 bases at V and 1 base at J, with 16 bases between. CDR3 size: 15 residues. Germline-derived CDR1 and CDR2 are MNHEY and SMNVEV (reference sequence). CDR3 loop: CASSFRRAQSYEQYF. The CDR3 nucleotides read TGTGCCAGCAGCTTCCGGAGGGCCCAGTCCTACGAGCAGTACTTC.

The chain has TRBV2 and TRBJ1-3; the D gene is possibly TRBD1 (5 bases). This CDR3 is 16 amino acids long. The V end lost 2 bases, the J end lost 0 bases, and 11 bases lay between the germline ends. The germline V gene has CDR1 SNHLY and CDR2 FYNNEI. In DNA form, the CDR3 reads TGTGCCAGCAGTGAACTGGGTAGGGGCTCTGGAAACACCATATATTTT. Translated, it gives CASSELGRGSGNTIYF.

In this sample, this clone turned up once. The chain links TRBV5-1 to TRBJ2-3, with D tentatively TRBD1 (6 bases). This CDR3 contains 16 residues. V lost 5 bases and J lost 3, with 19 bases in between. Germline assignment: CDR1 SGHRS and CDR2 YFSETQ. The DNA of the CDR3 is TGCGCCAGCAGTTTCAGGGGAAGGGAGATTACAGATACGCAGTATTTT. Translated: CASSFRGREITDTQYF.

Points on this clone: This sample also contains other DNA sequences that code for the same CDR3. The chain combines TRBV5-6 with TRBJ2-7; D is ambiguous. The germline V and J ends were trimmed by 3 bases and 10 bases, with 14 bases remaining between them. This CDR3 has 12 residues. Germline assignment: CDR1 SGHDT and CDR2 YYEEEE. The CDR3 nucleotides are TGTGCCAGCAGCTCGGACCCTCAAGAACAGTACTTC. This translates into CASSSDPQEQYF. Full variable domain (rest looked up from reference TRBV5-6 and TRBJ2-7): DAGVTQSPTHLIKTRGQQVTLRCSPKSGHDTVSWYQQALGQGPQFIFQYYEEEERQRGNFPDRFSGHQFPNYSSELNVNALLLGDSALYLCASSSDPQEQYFGPGTRLTVT.

The V gene is TRBV27, the J gene TRBJ1-2; TRBD1 might be the D (5 bases). The CDR3 is made up of 14 amino acids. V was shortened by 5 bases and J by 8 bases, with 18 bases between the two germline ends. Germline V CDR1 and CDR2: MNHEY, SMNVEV (reference sequence). The CDR3 sequence is CASSRSRTYDGYTF. The DNA of the CDR3 is TGTGCCAGCAGTCGTTCAAGGACATACGACGGCTACACCTTC.

The V call is TRBV7-2, the J call TRBJ1-1; tentatively, D is TRBD1 (6 bases). Germline V gene lookup returns CDR1 SGHTA and CDR2 FQGNSA. Trimming took 5 bases from V and 3 from J, leaving 19 bases between them. CDR3 size: 16 residues. CDR3 DNA sequence: TGTGCCAGCAGCCCGACACAGGGTTGGTTGGACACTGAAGCTTTCTTT. This gives the protein CASSPTQGWLDTEAFF.

The chain couples TRBV7-3 to TRBJ2-1, with TRBD2 identical over 7 bases. The V and J ends lost 2 bases and 2 bases, in that order; junction bases with no gene match: 3. Germline V gene sequence: CDR1 SGHTA, CDR2 FQGTGA. The CDR3 consists of 15 residues. CDR3 coding DNA: TGTGCCAGCAGCTTAGCGGGAGTACCCTACAATGAGCAGTTCTTC. Translated: CASSLAGVPYNEQFF.

This clone showed up just once. The chain joins TRBV7-9 to TRBJ2-5; the D gene could be TRBD1 or TRBD2 (5 bases each). This CDR3 is built from 16 residues. Between the trimmed V and J ends, which lost 5 bases and 2 bases, there was a span of 18 bases. Per the germline V gene, CDR1 is SEHNR and CDR2 is FQNEAQ (reference sequence). The CDR3 nucleotides are TGTGCCAGCAGCCCCAGGACCGGGACGGGTCAAGAGACCCAGTACTTC. This gives the protein CASSPRTGTGQETQYF. The variable domain in full, with the rest retrieved from reference TRBV7-9 and TRBJ2-5, is DTGVSQNPRHKITKRGQNVTFRCDPISEHNRLYWYRQTLGQGPEFLTYFQNEAQLEKSRLLSDRFSAERPKGSFSTLEIQRTEQGDSAMYLCASSPRTGTGQETQYFGPGTRLLVL.

This chain links TRBV27 with TRBJ2-7; maybe TRBD1 (5 bases). Trimming took 4 bases from V and 3 from J, leaving 10 bases between them. Germline V gene data show CDR1 as MNHEY and CDR2 as SMNVEV (reference sequence). The CDR3 extends over 13 amino acids. The CDR3 nucleotides are TGTGCCAGCAGTTATCAGGGCAACTACGAGCAGTACTTC. As protein: CASSYQGNYEQYF.

V gene TRBV19 combines with J gene TRBJ1-2; 9 positions match TRBD1. V shed 5 bases and J 8 bases; nucleotides not matched to a gene: 9. Germline V gene sequence: CDR1 LNHDA, CDR2 SQIVND (reference sequence). CDR3 length: 14 residues. CDR3 coding DNA: TGTGCCAGTAGTGACGGACAGGGGATTGAGGGCTACACCTTC. Its protein is CASSDGQGIEGYTF.

The V call is TRBV5-4, the J call TRBJ1-1, with TRBD1 matching 8 bases. After removal of 4 bases from V and 1 base from J, the junction contained 9 bases not matched to a gene. The germline V gene encodes CDR1 SGHNT and CDR2 YYREEE (reference sequence). The CDR3 covers 16 residues. CDR3 coding DNA: TGTGCCAGCAGCCCGAGGGCGGGGACAGGGAACACTGAAGCTTTCTTT. Translated: CASSPRAGTGNTEAFF.

The chain joins TRBV4-1 to TRBJ2-7, with 7 bases fitting TRBD2. The CDR3 runs 16 residues. CDR1 and CDR2 (germline): MGHRA, YSYEKL. With 0 bases clipped from V and 0 bases from J, the junction kept 5 bases outside the gene matches. CDR3 bases: TGCGCCAGCAGCCAAGATCGAAGCGGGGACTCCTACGAGCAGTACTTC. Protein sequence: CASSQDRSGDSYEQYF.

The chain links TRBV13 to TRBJ1-3, with TRBD1 as a possible D gene (6 bases). The CDR3 extends over 16 amino acids. V was pared by 5 bases and J by 3 bases, with 17 bases between. CDR1 PRHDT and CDR2 FYEKMQ come from the germline V gene (reference sequence). Here the CDR3 DNA reads TGTGCCAGCAGCGCGCAAACAGGGTTGATTGGAAACACCATATATTTT. This gives the protein CASSAQTGLIGNTIYF.

Notes on this clone: Other DNA variants within this sample encode the same CDR3. This chain connects TRBV19 to TRBJ1-1; D gene uncertain. Germline assignment: CDR1 LNHDA and CDR2 SQIVND (reference sequence). Deletions cut 3 bases from V and 2 bases from J, with 7 bases between. CDR3 length equals 13 residues. Here the CDR3 DNA reads TGTGCCAGTAGTATCGGTGGAAACACTGAAGCTTTCTTT. As protein: CASSIGGNTEAFF.